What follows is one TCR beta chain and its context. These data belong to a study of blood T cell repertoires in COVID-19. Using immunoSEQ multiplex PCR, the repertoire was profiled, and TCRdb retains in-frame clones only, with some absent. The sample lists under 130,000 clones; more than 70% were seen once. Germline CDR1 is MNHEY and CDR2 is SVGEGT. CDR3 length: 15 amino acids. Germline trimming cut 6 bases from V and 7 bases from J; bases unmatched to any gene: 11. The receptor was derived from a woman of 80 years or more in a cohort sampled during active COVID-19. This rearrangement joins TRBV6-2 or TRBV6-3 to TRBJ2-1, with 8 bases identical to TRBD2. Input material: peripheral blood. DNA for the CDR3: TGTGCCAGCAGCTGGGGAGGGGCGGGAGGAAATGAGCAGTTCTTC. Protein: CASSWGGAGGNEQFF.